This record covers a single T cell receptor (beta chain). The antigen remains undetermined. V was cut by 4 bases and J by 0 bases, with 9 bases left in between. CDR3 length: 14 residues. Germline lookup yields CDR1 MNHEY and CDR2 SMNVEV (reference sequence). 13 Jbeta primers and 60 Vbeta primers were used for the PCR. Clones were sequenced by immunoSEQ multiplex PCR, and TCRdb holds only the in-frame ones, with some missing. The sample records about 150,000 clones, approximately 81% being singletons. This specimen belongs to a study of cytomegalovirus exposure and HLA in healthy donors. Broader study findings: It was approximately 160 TCR beta chains that were listed as cytomegalovirus-associated.

This chain joins TRBV27 and TRBJ1-2; D not resolved. The sequence derives from a man younger than 35 in good health and CMV-seronegative. The sequenced sample was PBMCs. CDR3 bases: TGTGCCAGCAGTTGGAGCGGAGCTAACTATGGCTACACCTTC. Protein: CASSWSGANYGYTF.